This TCR beta chain was observed in a study of shared T cell receptors in the human thymus. The V gene's germline CDR1 is SGHDT and CDR2 YYEEEE. The CDR3 is 15 residues long. V shed 3 bases, J shed 5 bases, and the junction held 7 bases outside the gene matches. Method: immunoSEQ multiplex PCR; TCRdb's copy keeps in-frame clones and lacks some. The sample lists about 730,000 clones, approximately 83% occurring once. The data also belong to a second study, concerning human thymus T cells. That paper states: Surgeons resected thymus tissue during corrective heart surgery. Within thymic and blood repertoires, V and J gene usage appeared to be biased. Highly overlapping thymic repertoires in unrelated individuals were reported by related research.

The gene calls are TRBV5-6 and TRBJ1-1; 10 nucleotides align to TRBD1. This clonotype originated in a girl under three years old with a congenital heart defect. The sample was thymocytes. CDR3 protein: CASSSTGGEGTEAFF. The CDR3 bases are TGTGCCAGCAGCTCGACAGGGGGCGAAGGAACTGAAGCTTTCTTT.